This T cell receptor (beta chain) was sequenced in a study of T cell responses to AZD1222 COVID-19 vaccine. Study-wide context: Some second doses came at about 4 weeks and others at about 12 weeks; these were pooled.

Points from the study as a whole: Spike was spanned by vaccine-associated CD4 TCRs, which were dominant at 160-218 and 743-854. The donors showed a predominance of white British ancestry and of females, with possible underestimation of clonal diversity. Just a handful of AZD1222 recipients tested seropositive at baseline.

Generated by immunoSEQ multiplex PCR, the TCRdb table keeps only in-frame clones and is missing some. The sample has approximately 80,000 clones, over 80% seen once. CDR3 length equals 18 residues. CDR1 is SGHRS, CDR2 YFSETQ, per germline. Trimming removed 0 bases at V and 2 bases at J, with 18 bases between. Points on this clone: Its specificity is not known.

This chain uses TRBV5-1 with TRBJ1-3, with D possibly TRBD1 on 6 matching bases. The receptor comes from an adult in good health. Sequencing was performed on peripheral blood, taken on day 0 of AZD1222 vaccination. The CDR3, as DNA: TGCGCCAGCAGCTTGGCAGGCGCACAGGGATGGGCTGGAAACACCATATATTTT. This codes for CASSLAGAQGWAGNTIYF.